This T cell receptor beta chain was documented in a study of CD8 T cells in Susac syndrome. This clonotype was seen only once. The target antigen is unknown. Bulk CD8+ and CD4+ cells came from magnetic negative isolation; CD8+ TEMRA by FACS. The V and J ends lost 6 bases and 4 bases respectively, with 14 bases between them. The V gene's germline CDR1 is SGHAT and CDR2 FQNNGV. The CDR3 runs to 14 residues. Study results and limitations: The CD4+ T cell repertoires, which came from Susac syndrome patients, showed no sign of clonal expansion.

An amount of RNA that ranged from about 0.45 to 1 ug was reverse transcribed with random hexamers. Via MiXCR, TCRdb re-called the immunoSEQ multiplex PCR reads, giving one row per CDR3 protein. The table has 160,000 or so distinct CDR3 sequences, around 96% seen once; the top ten hold 0.16%. This TCR was recovered from a human donor with Susac syndrome. The chain uses TRBV11-2 and TRBJ2-3, with D tentatively TRBD2 (6 bases). The sequenced sample consisted of CD4+ T cells from PBMCs. CDR3 nucleotides: TGTGCCAGCAGTCTTAGCGGAGCCCCAGATACGCAGTATTTT. Translating it yields CASSLSGAPDTQYF. The entire variable domain, with the rest obtained from reference TRBV11-2 and TRBJ2-3, is as follows: EAGVAQSPRYKIIEKRQSVAFWCNPISGHATLYWYQQILGQGPKLLIQFQNNGVVDDSQLPKDRFSAERLKGVDSTLKIQPAKLEDSAVYLCASSLSGAPDTQYFGPGTRLTVL.